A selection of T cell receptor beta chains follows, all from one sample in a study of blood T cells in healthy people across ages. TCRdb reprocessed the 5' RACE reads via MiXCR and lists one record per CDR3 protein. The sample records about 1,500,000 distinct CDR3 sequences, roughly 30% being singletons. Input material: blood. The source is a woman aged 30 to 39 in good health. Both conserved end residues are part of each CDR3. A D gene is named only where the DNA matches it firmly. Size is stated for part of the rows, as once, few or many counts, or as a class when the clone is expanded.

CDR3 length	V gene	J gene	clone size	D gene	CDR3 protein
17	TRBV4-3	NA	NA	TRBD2	CASSQDAAGGFAYEQYF
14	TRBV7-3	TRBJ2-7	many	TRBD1	CASSPTGGSHEQYF
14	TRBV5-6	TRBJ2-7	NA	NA	CASSLGPGRNEQYF
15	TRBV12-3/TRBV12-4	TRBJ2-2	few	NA	CASSPGTERSGELFF
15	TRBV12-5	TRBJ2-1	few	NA	CASGKPAKQGHEQFF
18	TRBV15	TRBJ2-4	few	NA	CATSPQVEAVSAKNIQYF
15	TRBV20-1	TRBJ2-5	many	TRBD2	CSARSLADGGETQYF
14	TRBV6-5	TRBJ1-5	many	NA	CASSYSRGAWPQHF
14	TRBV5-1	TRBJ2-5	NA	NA	CASSLAGRAVEQYF
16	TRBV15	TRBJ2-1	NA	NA	CATSRPRYGGGDEQFF
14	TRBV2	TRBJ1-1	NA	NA	CASSSGYGDTEAFF
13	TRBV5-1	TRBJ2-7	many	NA	CASSGTGGDEQYF
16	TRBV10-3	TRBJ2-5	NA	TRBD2	CAISDHEAGYGETQYF
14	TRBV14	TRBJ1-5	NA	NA	CASRNPPGSQPQHF
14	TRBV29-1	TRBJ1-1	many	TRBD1	CSVEEAGGRTEAFF
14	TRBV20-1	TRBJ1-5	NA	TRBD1	CSAALGGRDQPQHF
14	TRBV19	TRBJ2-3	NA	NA	CASSMAGARNTQYF
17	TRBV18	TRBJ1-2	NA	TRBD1	CASSPRLPGQENYGYTF
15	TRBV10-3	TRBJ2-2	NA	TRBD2	CAGRSSGKNTGELLF
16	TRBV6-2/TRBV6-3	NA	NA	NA	CASSSPERQASHEQYF
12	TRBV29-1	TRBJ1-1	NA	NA	CSVVRGVTEAFF
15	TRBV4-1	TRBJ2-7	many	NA	CASSQPASRAYEQYF
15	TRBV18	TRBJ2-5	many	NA	CASSPRSGVRETQYF
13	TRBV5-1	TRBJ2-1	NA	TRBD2	CASSTGLGVEQFF
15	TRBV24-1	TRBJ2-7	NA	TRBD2	CATSEAGRGGDEQYF
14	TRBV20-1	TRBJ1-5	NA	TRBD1	CSARTDRGNQPQHF
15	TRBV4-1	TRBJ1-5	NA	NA	CASSHYSNSNQPQHF
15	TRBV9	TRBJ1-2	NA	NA	CASSVEPGQGYGYTF
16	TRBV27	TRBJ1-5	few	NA	CASSLMDGYSNQPQHF
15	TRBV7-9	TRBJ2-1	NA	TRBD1	CASSLGTGMNNEQFF
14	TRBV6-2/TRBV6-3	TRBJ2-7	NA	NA	CASYSGRGIYEQYF
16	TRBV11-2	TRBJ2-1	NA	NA	CASSLRNGGFYNEQFF
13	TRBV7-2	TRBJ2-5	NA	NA	CASGDQGGETQYF
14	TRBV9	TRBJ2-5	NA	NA	CASSRAMAEETQYF
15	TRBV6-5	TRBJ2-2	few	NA	CASSIEGKNTGELFF
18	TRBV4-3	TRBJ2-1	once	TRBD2	CASSLYTETSGYYNEQFF
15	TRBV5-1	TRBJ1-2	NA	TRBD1	CAGSMDRGVSYGYTF
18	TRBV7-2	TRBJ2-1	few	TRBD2	CASSLASGKLAGYNEQFF
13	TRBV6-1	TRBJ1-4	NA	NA	CASSDGRREKLFF
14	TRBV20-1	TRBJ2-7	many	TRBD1	CSAGQGKNSYEQYF